The clone carrying this TCR beta chain was observed a single time. The record originates from a study of blood T cell repertoires in COVID-19. Original analysis: Amplifying reference gene primers gave estimates of nucleated cell counts. Produced via immunoSEQ multiplex PCR; TCRdb's table is partial and in-frame only. V, J and clone size derive from that table, while D and trimming were established from the DNA sequence. The sample holds over 250,000 clones; roughly 85% are singletons and the top ten take 13%. The CDR3 is 14 residues long. Deletions cut 7 bases from V and 8 bases from J, with 18 bases between. Germline CDR1 and CDR2: MNHEY and SVGAGI.

This clonotype was sampled from a human donor in a cohort sampled during active COVID-19. V usage is TRBV6-5 and J usage is TRBJ2-1; a possible D gene is TRBD2 (6 bases). The sample was peripheral blood. The CDR3 coding sequence is TGTGCCAGCAATAACGGACTATCTTTATATGAGCAGTTCTTC. Translation gives CASNNGLSLYEQFF.